This entry concerns a single TCR beta chain. Germline lookup yields CDR1 SGHRS and CDR2 YFSETQ. The CDR3 consists of 15 residues. Trimming removed 4 bases from V and 1 base from J; junction bases left unmatched: 3. The data derive from a study of monozygotic twins with cystic fibrosis. Profiled with immunoSEQ multiplex PCR; TCRdb holds only in-frame clones, not every one. In the table there are under 11,000 clones, around 95% of which are singletons. The chain joins TRBV5-1 to TRBJ2-2; 8 bases agree with TRBD1. The sample comprised blood. This clonotype originated in a boy between 10 and 17 years old with cystic fibrosis. The CDR3 here is CASSLQGGNTGELFF. The CDR3 DNA is TGCGCCAGCAGCCTACAGGGGGGGAACACCGGGGAGCTGTTTTTT. Looking up the rest from reference TRBV5-1 and TRBJ2-2 gives the full variable domain: KAGVTQTPRYLIKTRGQQVTLSCSPISGHRSVSWYQQTPGQGLQFLFEYFSETQRNKGNFPGRFSGRQFSNSRSEMNVSTLELGDSALYLCASSLQGGNTGELFFGEGSRLTVL.